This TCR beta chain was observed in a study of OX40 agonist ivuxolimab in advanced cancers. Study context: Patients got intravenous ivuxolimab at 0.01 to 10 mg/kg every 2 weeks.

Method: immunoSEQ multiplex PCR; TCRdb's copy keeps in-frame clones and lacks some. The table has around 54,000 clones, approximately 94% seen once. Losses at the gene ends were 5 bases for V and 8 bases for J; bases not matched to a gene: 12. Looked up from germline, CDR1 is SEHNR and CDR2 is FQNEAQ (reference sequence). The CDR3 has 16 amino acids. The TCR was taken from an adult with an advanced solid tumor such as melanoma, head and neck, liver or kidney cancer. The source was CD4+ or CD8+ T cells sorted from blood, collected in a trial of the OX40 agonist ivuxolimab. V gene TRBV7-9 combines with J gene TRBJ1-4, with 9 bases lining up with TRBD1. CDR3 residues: CASSAGTGGPGEKLFF. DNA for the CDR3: TGTGCCAGCAGCGCGGGTACAGGGGGCCCAGGGGAAAAACTGTTTTTT.